This T cell receptor beta chain stems from a study of identical twins. TCRdb re-called the 5' RACE reads through MiXCR, storing one row per CDR3 protein. The sample has 250,000 to 300,000 distinct CDR3 sequences; 8.5% to 9.5% are singletons. Trimming stripped 1 base from V and 2 bases from J, with 10 bases between. The length of the CDR3 is 15 residues. Germline V CDR1 and CDR2: LGHDT, YNNKEL (reference sequence). No donor was unhealthy or non-Caucasian. This clonotype turned up a few times. These data also formed part of another study, on yellow fever vaccine responses in identical twins.

Sequencing was carried out using CD8+ T cells sorted from blood. The sequence was obtained from a woman between 18 and 29 years old in good health. The rearrangement uses TRBV3-1 and TRBJ2-3; D tentatively reads TRBD1 or TRBD2 (5 bases each). The CDR3 region has the DNA TGTGCCAGCAGCCAAGGGGACCGCGACACAGATACGCAGTATTTT. Translation gives CASSQGDRDTDTQYF.